The clone carrying this T cell receptor (beta chain) came up once. Sequencing used immunoSEQ multiplex PCR; TCRdb keeps in-frame clones, though not all of them. The data hold a few hundred thousand clones, with 87% observed a single time. Trimming left V 2 bases short and J 2 bases short, with 13 bases between. Germline V gene sequence: CDR1 SGHKS, CDR2 YYEKEE (reference sequence). This CDR3 has 15 amino acids. The data were obtained in a study of blood T cell repertoires in COVID-19. The chain uses TRBV5-5 and TRBJ1-1; no firm D call. This clonotype originated in a man aged 50 or older with active or convalescent COVID-19. The material sequenced was peripheral blood. CDR3 in DNA: TGTGCCAGCAGCTTCTTCCCGAGCCTTAACACTGAAGCTTTCTTT. Its translation is CASSFFPSLNTEAFF.